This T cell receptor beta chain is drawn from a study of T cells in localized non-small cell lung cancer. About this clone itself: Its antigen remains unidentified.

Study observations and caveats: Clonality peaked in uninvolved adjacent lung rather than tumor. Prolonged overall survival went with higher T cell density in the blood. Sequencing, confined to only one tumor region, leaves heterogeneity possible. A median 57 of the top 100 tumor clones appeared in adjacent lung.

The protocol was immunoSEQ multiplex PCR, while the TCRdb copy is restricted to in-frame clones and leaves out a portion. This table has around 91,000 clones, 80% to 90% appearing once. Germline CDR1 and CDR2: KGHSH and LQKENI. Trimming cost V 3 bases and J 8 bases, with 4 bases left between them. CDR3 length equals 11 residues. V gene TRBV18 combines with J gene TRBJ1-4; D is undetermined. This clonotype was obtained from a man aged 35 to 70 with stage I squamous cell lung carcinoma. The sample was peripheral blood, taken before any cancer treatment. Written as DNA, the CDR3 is TGTGCCAGCTCACCGGGGGAAAAACTGTTTTTT. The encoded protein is CASSPGEKLFF.